Here is one T cell receptor beta chain with its context. The data derive from a study of CD8 T cells in Susac syndrome. RNA, at about 0.45 to 1 ug, was reverse transcribed with random hexamers. The method of amplification for TCR beta CDR3 was immunoSEQ multiplex PCR, covering 54 Vbeta and 13 Jbeta. One entry per CDR3 protein results from TCRdb running MiXCR on the immunoSEQ multiplex PCR reads. Of around 130,000 distinct CDR3 sequences listed, around 90% are singletons. V was shortened by 0 bases and J by 2 bases, with 11 bases between the two germline ends. The CDR3 runs 16 residues. Per the germline V gene, CDR1 is MGHRA and CDR2 is YSYEKL.

This clonotype originated in a human donor with multiple sclerosis. The sample comprised CD8+ T cells from PBMCs. This chain joins TRBV4-1 and TRBJ2-1; weak D call: TRBD2 (5 bases). In DNA, the CDR3 is TGCGCCAGCAGCCAAGATCGGAGGACCCCCTACAATGAGCAGTTCTTC. This encodes CASSQDRRTPYNEQFF.